This T cell receptor beta chain was sequenced for a study of cytomegalovirus exposure and HLA in healthy donors. Turning to the study itself: Unique TCRs numbering some 93 million, obtained from HLA-typed donors, made up an early data release.

Concerning this clone: As yet, its antigen is unknown.

Study-level findings and limits: According to the study, 180 or so TCR beta chains were cytomegalovirus-associated. Researchers reportedly found TCR beta sequences accurately predicted most subjects' HLA-A and HLA-B alleles. TCR beta V segments were, for the most part, productive about 87% or about 30% of the time in an earlier analysis.

Germline loops: CDR1 SGHRS, CDR2 YFSETQ. Trimming left V 0 bases short and J 5 bases short, with 11 bases between. This CDR3 has 15 residues. The PCR made use of 60 Vbeta and 13 Jbeta primers. The assay was immunoSEQ multiplex PCR, and TCRdb's table has in-frame clones only and misses some. Among 100,000 or so clones listed, about 80% were seen once. The TCR sequence derives from a middle-aged man in good health and CMV-seropositive. The source material was PBMCs. This chain joins TRBV5-1 and TRBJ2-2, with D possibly matching TRBD2 (5 bases). Here the CDR3 reads CASSLGTRSTGELFF. The DNA for the CDR3 is TGCGCCAGCAGCTTGGGAACTAGGTCAACCGGGGAGCTGTTTTTT.